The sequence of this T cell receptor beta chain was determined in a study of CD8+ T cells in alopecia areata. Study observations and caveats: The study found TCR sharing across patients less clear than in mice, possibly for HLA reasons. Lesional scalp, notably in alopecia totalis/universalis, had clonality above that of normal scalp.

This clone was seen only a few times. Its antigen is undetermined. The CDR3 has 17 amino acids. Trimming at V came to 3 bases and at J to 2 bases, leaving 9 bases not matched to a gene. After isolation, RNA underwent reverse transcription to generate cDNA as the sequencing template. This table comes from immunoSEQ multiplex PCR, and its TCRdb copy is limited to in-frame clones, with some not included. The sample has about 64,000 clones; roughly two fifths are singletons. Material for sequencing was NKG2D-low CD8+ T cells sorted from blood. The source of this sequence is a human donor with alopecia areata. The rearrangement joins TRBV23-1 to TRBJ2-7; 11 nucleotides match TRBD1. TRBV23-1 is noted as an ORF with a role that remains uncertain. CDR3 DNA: TGCGCCAGCAGTCACCTGGACAGGGGGCGAATACCCTACGAGCAGTACTTC. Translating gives CASSHLDRGRIPYEQYF.